This TCR beta chain was profiled in a study of neurological immune-mediated disorders. This clonotype has at least ten counts. Its antigen is still unknown. Germline CDR1 MNHEY, CDR2 SVGAGI. The CDR3 spans 15 residues. With V trimmed by 6 bases and J by 6 bases, 10 bases remained unmatched. Specified time point: longitudinal time-point 3. Study outcomes and limitations: No sharing of CDR3 amino acid sequences was observed among expanded clones across subjects, suggesting private repertoires in all groups.

One entry per CDR3 protein, called by TCRdb with MiXCR from the 5' RACE reads. The data contain fewer than 110,000 distinct CDR3 sequences, 9.5% to 14% of them seen just once; the ten biggest clones take up approximately 3.4%. Sequencing was performed on PBMCs. This TCR was sampled from a female donor with HTLV-1-associated myelopathy (HAM/TSP). The J gene is TRBJ1-2, the V gene TRBV6-5; 10 bases match TRBD1. CDR3 residues: CASSPHRQGADGYTF. CDR3 DNA sequence: TGTGCCAGCAGCCCACATCGACAGGGGGCTGATGGCTACACCTTC.